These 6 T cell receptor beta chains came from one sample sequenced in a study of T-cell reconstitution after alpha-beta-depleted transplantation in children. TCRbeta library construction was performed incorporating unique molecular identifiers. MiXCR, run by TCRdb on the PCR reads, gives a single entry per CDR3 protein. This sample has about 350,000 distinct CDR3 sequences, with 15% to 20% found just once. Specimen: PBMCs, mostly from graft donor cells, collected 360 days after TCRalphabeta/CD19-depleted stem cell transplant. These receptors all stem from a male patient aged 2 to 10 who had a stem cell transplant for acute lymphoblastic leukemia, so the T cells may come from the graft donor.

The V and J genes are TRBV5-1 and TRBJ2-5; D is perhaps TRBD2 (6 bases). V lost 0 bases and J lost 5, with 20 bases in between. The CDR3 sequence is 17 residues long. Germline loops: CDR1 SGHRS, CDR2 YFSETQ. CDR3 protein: CASSLAGGPSSGETQYF. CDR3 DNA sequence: TGCGCCAGCAGCTTGGCCGGGGGTCCGTCGTCCGGGGAGACCCAGTACTTC.

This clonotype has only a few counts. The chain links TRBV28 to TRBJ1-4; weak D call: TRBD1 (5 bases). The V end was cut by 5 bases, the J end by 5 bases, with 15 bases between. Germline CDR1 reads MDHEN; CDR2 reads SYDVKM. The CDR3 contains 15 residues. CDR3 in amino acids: CASSTGAEGNEKLFF. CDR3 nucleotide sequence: TGTGCCAGCAGTACCGGGGCCGAGGGAAATGAAAAACTGTTTTTT.

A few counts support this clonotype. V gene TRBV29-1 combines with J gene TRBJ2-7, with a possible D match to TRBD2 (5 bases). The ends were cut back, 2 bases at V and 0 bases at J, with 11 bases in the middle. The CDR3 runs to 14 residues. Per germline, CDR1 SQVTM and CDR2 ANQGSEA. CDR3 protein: CSVELPGSSYEQYF. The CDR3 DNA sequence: TGCAGCGTTGAACTTCCGGGATCCTCCTACGAGCAGTACTTC.

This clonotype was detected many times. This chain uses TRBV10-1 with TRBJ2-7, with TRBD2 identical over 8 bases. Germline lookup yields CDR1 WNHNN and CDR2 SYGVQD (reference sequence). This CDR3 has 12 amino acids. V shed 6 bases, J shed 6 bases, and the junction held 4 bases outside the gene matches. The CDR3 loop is CASSAGTSEQYF. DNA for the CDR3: TGCGCCAGCAGCGCAGGGACTAGCGAGCAGTACTTC.

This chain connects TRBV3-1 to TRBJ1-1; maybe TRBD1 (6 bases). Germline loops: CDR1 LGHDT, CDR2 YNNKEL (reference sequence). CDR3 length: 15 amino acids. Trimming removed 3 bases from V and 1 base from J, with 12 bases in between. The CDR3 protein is CASSQTDRPNTEAFF. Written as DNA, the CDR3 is TGTGCCAGCAGCCAGACAGACAGGCCGAACACTGAAGCTTTCTTT.

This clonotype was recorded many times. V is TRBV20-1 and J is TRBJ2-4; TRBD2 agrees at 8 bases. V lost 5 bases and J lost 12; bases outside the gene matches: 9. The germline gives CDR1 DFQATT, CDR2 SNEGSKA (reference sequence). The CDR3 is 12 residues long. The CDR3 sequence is CSAAPRAGAQYF. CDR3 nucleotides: TGCAGTGCTGCCCCCCGAGCGGGAGCTCAGTACTTC.